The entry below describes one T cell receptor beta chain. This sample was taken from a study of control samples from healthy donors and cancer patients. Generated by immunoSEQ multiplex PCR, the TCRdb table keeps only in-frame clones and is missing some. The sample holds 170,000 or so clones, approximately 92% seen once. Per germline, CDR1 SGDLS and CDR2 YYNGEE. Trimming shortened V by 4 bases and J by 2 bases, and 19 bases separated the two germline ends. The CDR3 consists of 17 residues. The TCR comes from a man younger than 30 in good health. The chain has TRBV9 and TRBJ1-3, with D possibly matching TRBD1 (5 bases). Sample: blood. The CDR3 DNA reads TGTGCCAGCAGCTCAGGGAGAGGGACGGGGACTGGAAACACCATATATTTT. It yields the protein CASSSGRGTGTGNTIYF.